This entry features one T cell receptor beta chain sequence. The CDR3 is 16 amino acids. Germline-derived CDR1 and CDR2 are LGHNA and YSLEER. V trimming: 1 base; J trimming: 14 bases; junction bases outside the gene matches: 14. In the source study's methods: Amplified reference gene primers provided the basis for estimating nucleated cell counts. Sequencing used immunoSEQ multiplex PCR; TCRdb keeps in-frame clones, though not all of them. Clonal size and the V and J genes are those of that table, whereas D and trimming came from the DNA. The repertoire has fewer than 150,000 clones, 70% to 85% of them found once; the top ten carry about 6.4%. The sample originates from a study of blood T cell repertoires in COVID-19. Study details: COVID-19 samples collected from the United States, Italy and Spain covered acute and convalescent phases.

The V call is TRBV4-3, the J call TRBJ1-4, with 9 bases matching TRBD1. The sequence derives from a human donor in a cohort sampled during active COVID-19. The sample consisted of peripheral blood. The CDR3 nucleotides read TGCGCCAGCAGCCAAGTACCGGGACAGGGTTTGTTTGGGCTGTTTTTT. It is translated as CASSQVPGQGLFGLFF.